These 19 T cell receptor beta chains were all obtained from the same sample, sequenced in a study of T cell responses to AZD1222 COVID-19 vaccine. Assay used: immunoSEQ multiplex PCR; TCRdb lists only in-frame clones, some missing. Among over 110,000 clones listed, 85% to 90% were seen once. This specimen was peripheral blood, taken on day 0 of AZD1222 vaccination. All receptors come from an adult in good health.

CDR3 sequence reads: CASSPPQGWSPLHF. CDR3 DNA sequence: TGTGCCAGCAGCCCTCCCCAGGGTTGGTCACCCCTCCACTTT. The chain couples TRBV6-2 or TRBV6-3 to TRBJ1-6; D is possibly TRBD1 (5 bases). The CDR3 consists of 14 residues. In germline, CDR1 is MNHEY, CDR2 SVGEGT. The ends were cut back, 6 bases at V and 10 bases at J, with 16 bases in the middle.

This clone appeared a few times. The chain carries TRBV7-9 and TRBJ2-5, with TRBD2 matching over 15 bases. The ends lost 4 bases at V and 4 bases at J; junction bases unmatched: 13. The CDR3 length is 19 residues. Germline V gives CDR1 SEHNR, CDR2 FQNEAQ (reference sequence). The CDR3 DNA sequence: TGTGCCAGCAGCTCCCACCGGGGACTAGCGGGGGGCCGCCGAGAGACCCAGTACTTC. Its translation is CASSSHRGLAGGRRETQYF.

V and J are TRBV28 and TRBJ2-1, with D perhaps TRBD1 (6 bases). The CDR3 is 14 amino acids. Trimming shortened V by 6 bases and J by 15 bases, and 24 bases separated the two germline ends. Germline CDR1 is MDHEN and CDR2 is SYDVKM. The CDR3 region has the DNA TGTGCCAGCAGCCTATTGGGCAGGGTAGGGGGTCGGTTCTTC. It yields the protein CASSLLGRVGGRFF. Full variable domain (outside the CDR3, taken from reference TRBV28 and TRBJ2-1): DVKVTQSSRYLVKRTGEKVFLECVQDMDHENMFWYRQDPGLGLRLIYFSYDVKMKEKGDIPEGYSVSREKKERFSLILESASTNQTSMYLCASSLLGRVGGRFFGPGTRLTVL.

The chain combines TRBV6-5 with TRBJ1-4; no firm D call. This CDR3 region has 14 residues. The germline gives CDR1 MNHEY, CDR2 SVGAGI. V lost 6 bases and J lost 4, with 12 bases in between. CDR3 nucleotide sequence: TGTGCCAGCAGAGACACCCCCGGTAATGAAAAACTGTTTTTT. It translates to CASRDTPGNEKLFF.

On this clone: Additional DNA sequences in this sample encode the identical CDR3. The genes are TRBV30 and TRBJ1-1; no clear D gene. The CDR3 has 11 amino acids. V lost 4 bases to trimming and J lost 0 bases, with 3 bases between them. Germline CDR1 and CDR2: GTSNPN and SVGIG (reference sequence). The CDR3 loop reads CAWTLNTEAFF. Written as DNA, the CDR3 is TGTGCCTGGACACTGAACACTGAAGCTTTCTTT.

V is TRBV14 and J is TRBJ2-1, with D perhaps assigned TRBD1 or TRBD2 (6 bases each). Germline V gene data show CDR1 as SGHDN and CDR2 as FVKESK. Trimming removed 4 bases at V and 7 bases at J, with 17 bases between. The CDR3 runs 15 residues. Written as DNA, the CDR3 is TGTGCCAGCAGCCTAGGGGGGAGAATGATAAATGAGCAGTTCTTC. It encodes CASSLGGRMINEQFF.

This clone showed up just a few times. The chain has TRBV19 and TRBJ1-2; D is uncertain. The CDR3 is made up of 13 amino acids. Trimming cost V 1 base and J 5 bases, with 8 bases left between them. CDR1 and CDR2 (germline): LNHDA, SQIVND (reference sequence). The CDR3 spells CASSIGGEYGYTF. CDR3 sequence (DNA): TGTGCCAGTAGTATAGGGGGAGAGTATGGCTACACCTTC.

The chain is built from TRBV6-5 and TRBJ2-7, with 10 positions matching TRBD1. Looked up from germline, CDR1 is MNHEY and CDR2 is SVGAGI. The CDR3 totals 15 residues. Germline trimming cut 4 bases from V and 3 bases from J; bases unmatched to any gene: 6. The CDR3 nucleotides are TGTGCCAGCAGTTCTCCCGGGACAGGGGTCTACGAGCAGTACTTC. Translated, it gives CASSSPGTGVYEQYF.

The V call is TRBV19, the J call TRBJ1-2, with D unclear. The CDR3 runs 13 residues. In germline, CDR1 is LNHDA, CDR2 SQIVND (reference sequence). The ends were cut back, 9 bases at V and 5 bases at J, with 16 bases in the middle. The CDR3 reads CASQSLRAYGYTF. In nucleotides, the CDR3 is TGTGCCAGCCAAAGCCTCCGCGCGTATGGCTACACCTTC.

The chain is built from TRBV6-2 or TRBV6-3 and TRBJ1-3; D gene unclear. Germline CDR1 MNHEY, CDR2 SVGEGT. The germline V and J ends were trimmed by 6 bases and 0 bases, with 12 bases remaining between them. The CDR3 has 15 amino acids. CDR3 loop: CASSRPGFSGNTIYF. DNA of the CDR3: TGTGCCAGCAGCAGACCGGGTTTCTCTGGAAACACCATATATTTT.

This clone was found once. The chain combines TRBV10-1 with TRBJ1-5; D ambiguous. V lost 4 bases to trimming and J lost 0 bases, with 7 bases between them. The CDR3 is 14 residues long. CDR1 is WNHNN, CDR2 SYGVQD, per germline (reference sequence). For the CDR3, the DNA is TGCGCCAGCAGTGCAACAGATAGCAATCAGCCCCAGCATTTT. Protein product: CASSATDSNQPQHF.

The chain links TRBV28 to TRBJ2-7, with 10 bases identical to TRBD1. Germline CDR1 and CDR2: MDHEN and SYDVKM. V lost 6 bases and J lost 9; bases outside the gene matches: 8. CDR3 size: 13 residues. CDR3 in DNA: TGTGCCAGCAGCTGGGACAGGGGTTTGGCGCAGTACTTC. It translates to CASSWDRGLAQYF.

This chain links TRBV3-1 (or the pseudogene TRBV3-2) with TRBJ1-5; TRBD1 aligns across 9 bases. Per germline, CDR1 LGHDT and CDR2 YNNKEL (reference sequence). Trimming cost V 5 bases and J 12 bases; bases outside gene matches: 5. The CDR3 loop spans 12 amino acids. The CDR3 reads CASSDRDRDQHF. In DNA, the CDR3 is TGTGCCAGCAGCGACCGGGACAGGGACCAGCATTTT.

CDR3 DNA sequence: TGTGCCAGTAGTATAGCCGGCAGTACCTACGAGCAGTACTTC. Amino acid sequence: CASSIAGSTYEQYF. The chain couples TRBV19 to TRBJ2-7; D is uncertain. The CDR3 length is 14 residues. The V gene lost 1 base and the J gene lost 2 bases, with 9 bases spanning the gap. The germline gives CDR1 LNHDA, CDR2 SQIVND (reference sequence). Filled out from reference TRBV19 and TRBJ2-7, the complete variable domain reads DGGITQSPKYLFRKEGQNVTLSCEQNLNHDAMYWYRQDPGQGLRLIYYSQIVNDFQKGDIAEGYSVSREKKESFPLTVTSAQKNPTAFYLCASSIAGSTYEQYFGPGTRLTVT.

CDR3 sequence: CASSLGGQGAGGSHNEQFF. The CDR3 bases are TGTGCCAGCAGCTTAGGGGGACAGGGGGCTGGTGGGTCCCACAATGAGCAGTTCTTC. V and J are TRBV11-3 and TRBJ2-1, with 12 nucleotides matching TRBD1. The germline V gene encodes CDR1 SGHNT and CDR2 YENEEA. Trimming at V came to 1 base and at J to 5 bases, leaving 12 bases not matched to a gene. The CDR3 spans 19 residues. The variable domain in full, completed from reference TRBV11-3 and TRBJ2-1, reads EAGVVQSPRYKIIEKKQPVAFWCNPISGHNTLYWYLQNLGQGPELLIRYENEEAVDDSQLPKDRFSAERLKGVDSTLKIQPAELGDSAVYLCASSLGGQGAGGSHNEQFFGPGTRLTVL.

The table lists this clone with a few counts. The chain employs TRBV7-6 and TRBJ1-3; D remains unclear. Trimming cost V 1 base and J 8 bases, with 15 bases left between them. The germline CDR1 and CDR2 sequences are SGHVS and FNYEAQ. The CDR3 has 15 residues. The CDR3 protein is CASSLVTPPGDTIYF. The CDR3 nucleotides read TGTGCCAGCAGCTTAGTAACCCCGCCAGGCGACACCATATATTTT.

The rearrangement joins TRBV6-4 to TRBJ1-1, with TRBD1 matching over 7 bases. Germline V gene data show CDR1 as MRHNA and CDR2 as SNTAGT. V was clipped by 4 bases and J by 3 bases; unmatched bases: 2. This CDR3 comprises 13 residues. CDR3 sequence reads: CASSVDRDTEAFF. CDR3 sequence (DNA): TGTGCCAGCAGTGTCGACAGGGACACTGAAGCTTTCTTT.

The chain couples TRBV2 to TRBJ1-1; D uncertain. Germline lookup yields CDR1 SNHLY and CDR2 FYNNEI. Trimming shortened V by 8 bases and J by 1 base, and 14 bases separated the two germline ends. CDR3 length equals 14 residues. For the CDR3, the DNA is TGTGCCAGCCTTCTAGTAACAGAGAACACTGAAGCTTTCTTT. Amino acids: CASLLVTENTEAFF.

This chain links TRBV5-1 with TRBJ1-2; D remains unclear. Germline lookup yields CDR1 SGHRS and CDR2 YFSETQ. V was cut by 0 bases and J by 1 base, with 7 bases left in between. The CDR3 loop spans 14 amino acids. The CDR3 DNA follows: TGCGCCAGCAGCTTGGGCCCGGGTAACTATGGCTACACCTTC. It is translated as CASSLGPGNYGYTF.